Listed here is a single T cell receptor beta chain. These data originate in a study of blood T cell repertoires in COVID-19. As for the study in general: Specimens from acute and convalescent COVID-19 originated in the United States, Italy and Spain.

The ends lost 10 bases at V and 5 bases at J; junction bases unmatched: 21. Germline V gives CDR1 SEHNR, CDR2 FQNEAQ (reference sequence). This CDR3 has 18 residues. Original data processing: Reference gene primer amplification gave nucleated cell count estimates. This table comes from immunoSEQ multiplex PCR, and its TCRdb copy is limited to in-frame clones, with some not included. That table gives V, J and clone size, and the DNA gave D and trimming. The table records roughly 190,000 clones, roughly 81% of them present only once. This sequence was found in a woman in her 70s with active or convalescent COVID-19. The sample was peripheral blood. The gene calls are TRBV7-9 and TRBJ2-2; 8 positions agree with TRBD1. The CDR3 DNA reads TGTGCCACCCGTCCAGGGGGCGAGGGTACGGGTTCAACCGGGGAGCTGTTTTTT. This sequence encodes CATRPGGEGTGSTGELFF.